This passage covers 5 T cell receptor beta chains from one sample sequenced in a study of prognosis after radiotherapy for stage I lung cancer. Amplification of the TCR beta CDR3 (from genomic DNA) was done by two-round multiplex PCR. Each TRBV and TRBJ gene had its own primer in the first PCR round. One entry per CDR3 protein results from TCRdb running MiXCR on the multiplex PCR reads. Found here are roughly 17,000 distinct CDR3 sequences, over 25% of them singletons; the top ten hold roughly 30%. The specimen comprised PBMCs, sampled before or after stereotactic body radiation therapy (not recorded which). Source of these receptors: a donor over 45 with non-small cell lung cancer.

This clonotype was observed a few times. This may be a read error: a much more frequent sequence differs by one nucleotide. The CDR3 coding sequence is TGTGCCATCAGCACCGGGACAGGGAGGGCCTATGGCTACACCTTC. Amino acid sequence: CAISTGTGRAYGYTF. The genes are TRBV10-3 and TRBJ1-2; 9 nucleotides line up with TRBD1. This CDR3 is built from 15 residues. V dropped 6 bases and J dropped 4; count of bases not matched to a gene: 9. In germline, CDR1 is ENHRY, CDR2 SYGVKD.

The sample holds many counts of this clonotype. CDR3 sequence reads: CASSPTGSSYEQYF. The DNA of the CDR3 is TGTGCCAGCAGCCCGACCGGCAGCTCCTACGAGCAGTACTTC. This rearrangement joins TRBV7-8 to TRBJ2-7; D not certain. The CDR3 has 14 amino acids. The V end lost 5 bases, the J end lost 0 bases, and 11 bases lay between the germline ends. Germline CDR1 and CDR2: SGHVS and FQNEAQ.

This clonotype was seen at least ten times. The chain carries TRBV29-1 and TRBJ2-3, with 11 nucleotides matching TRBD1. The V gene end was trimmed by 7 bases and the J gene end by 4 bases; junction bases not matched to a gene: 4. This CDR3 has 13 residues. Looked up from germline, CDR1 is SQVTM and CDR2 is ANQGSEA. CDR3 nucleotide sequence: TGCAGCGGAGGACAGGGGGCTGCAGATACGCAGTATTTT. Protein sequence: CSGGQGAADTQYF.

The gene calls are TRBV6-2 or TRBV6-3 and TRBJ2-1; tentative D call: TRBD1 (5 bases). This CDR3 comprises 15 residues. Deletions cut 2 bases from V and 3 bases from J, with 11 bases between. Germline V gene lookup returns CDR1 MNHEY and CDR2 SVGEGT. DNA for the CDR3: TGTGCCAGCAGTTACCCGCAGGGATTCTACAATGAGCAGTTCTTC. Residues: CASSYPQGFYNEQFF.

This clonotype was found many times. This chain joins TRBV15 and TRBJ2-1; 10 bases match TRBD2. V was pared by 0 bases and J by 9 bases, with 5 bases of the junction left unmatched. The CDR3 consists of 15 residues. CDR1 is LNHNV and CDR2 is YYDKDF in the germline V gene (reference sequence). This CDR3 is CATSREGAGGTEQFF. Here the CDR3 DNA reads TGTGCCACCAGCAGAGAGGGAGCGGGAGGGACTGAGCAGTTCTTC.